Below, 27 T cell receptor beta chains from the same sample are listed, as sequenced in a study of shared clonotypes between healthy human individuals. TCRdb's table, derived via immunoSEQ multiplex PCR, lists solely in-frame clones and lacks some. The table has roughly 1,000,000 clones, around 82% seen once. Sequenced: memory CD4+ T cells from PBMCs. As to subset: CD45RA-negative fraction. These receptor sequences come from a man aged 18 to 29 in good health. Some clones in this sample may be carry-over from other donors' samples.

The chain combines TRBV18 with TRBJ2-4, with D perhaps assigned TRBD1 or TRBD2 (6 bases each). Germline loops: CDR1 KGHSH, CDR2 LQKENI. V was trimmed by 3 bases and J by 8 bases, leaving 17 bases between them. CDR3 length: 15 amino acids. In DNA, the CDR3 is TGTGCCAGCTCACCGACTCGGGACACGGGGGACATTCAGTACTTC. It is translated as CASSPTRDTGDIQYF.

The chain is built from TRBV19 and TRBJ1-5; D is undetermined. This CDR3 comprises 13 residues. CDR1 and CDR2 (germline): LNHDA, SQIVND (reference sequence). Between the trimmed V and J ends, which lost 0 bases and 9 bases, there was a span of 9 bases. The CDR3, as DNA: TGTGCCAGTAGTATAGATTTAGGAGGGCCCCAGCATTTT. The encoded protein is CASSIDLGGPQHF.

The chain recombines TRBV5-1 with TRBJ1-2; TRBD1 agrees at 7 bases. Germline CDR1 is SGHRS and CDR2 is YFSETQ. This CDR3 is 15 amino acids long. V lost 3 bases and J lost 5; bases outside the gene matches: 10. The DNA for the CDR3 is TGCGCCAGCAGCTCTAAGCAGGGGGAAGATTATGGCTACACCTTC. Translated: CASSSKQGEDYGYTF.

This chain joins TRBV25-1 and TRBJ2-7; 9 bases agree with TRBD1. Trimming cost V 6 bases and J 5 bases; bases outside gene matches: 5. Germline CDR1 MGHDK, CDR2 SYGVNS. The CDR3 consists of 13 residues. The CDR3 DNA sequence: TGTGCCAGCAGGACAGGGGGAGGGGACGAGCAGTACTTC. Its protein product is CASRTGGGDEQYF.

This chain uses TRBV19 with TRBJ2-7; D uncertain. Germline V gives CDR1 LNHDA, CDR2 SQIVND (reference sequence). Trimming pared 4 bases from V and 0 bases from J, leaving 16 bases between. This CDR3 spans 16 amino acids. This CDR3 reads CASSTKHDTNSYEQYF. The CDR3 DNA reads TGTGCCAGTAGTACAAAACACGACACGAACTCCTACGAGCAGTACTTC.

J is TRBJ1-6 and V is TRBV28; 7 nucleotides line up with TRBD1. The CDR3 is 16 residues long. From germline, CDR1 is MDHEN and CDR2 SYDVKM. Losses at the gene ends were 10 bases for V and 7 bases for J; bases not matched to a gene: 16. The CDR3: CATKFRIGGRNSPLHF. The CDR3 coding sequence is TGTGCCACCAAATTTAGAATAGGGGGCAGGAATTCACCCCTCCACTTT.

The CDR3 nucleotides read TGTGCCAGCAGGGCGGGACAGGCTGAAAATCAGCCCCAGCATTTT. The encoded protein is CASRAGQAENQPQHF. The V and J genes are TRBV2 and TRBJ1-5; 8 bases line up with TRBD1. V trimming: 6 bases; J trimming: 4 bases; junction bases outside the gene matches: 8. CDR1 SNHLY and CDR2 FYNNEI come from the germline V gene. This CDR3 comprises 15 residues.

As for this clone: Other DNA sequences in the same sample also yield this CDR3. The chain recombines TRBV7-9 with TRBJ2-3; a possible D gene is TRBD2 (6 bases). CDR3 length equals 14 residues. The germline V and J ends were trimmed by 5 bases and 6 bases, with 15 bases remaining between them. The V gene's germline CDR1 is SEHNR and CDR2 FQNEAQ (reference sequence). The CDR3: CASSPGTSADTQYF. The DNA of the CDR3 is TGTGCCAGCAGCCCAGGGACTTCGGCCGATACGCAGTATTTT.

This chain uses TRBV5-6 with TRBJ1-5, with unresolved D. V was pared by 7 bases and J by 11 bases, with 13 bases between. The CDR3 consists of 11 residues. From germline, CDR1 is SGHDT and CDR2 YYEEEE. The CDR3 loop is CASPLVGSQHF. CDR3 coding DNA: TGTGCCAGCCCCCTTGTCGGGTCCCAGCATTTT.

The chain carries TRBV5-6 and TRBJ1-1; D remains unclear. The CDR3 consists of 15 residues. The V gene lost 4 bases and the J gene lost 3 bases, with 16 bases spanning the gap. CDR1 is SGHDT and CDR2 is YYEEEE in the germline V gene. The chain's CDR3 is CASSPSPSGDTEAFF. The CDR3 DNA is TGTGCCAGCAGCCCGTCCCCAAGTGGTGACACTGAAGCTTTCTTT.

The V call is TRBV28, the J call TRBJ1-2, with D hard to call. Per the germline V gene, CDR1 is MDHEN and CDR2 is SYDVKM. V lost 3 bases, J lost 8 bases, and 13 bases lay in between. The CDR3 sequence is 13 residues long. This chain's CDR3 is CASSLGRLSGYTF. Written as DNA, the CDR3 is TGTGCCAGCAGTTTGGGGAGGTTGTCGGGCTACACCTTC.

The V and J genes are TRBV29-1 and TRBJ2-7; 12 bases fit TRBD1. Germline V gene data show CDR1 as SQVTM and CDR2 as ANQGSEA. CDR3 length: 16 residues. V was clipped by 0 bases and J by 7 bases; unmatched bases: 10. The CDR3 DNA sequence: TGCAGCGTTGAAGAGATTTTGGGACAGGGGGCTCGGGAGCAGTACTTC. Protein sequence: CSVEEILGQGAREQYF.

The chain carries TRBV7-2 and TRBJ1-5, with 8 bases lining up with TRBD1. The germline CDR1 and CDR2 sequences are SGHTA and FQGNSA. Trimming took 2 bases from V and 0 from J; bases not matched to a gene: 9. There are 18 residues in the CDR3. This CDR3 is CASSLRDRFGYSNQPQHF. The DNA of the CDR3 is TGTGCCAGCAGCTTACGGGACAGGTTCGGATATAGCAATCAGCCCCAGCATTTT.

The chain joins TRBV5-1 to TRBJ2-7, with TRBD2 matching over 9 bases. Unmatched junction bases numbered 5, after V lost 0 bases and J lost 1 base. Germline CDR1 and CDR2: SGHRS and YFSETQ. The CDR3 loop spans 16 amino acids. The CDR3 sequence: CASSLVSSGTSYEQYF. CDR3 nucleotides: TGCGCCAGCAGCTTGGTTTCTAGCGGGACTTCCTACGAGCAGTACTTC.

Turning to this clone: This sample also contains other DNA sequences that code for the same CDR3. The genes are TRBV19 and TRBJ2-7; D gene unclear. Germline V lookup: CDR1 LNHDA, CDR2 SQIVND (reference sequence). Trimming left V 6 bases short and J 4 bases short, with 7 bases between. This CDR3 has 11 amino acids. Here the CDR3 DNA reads TGTGCCAGTAGCATTGGGTACGAGCAGTACTTC. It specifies CASSIGYEQYF.

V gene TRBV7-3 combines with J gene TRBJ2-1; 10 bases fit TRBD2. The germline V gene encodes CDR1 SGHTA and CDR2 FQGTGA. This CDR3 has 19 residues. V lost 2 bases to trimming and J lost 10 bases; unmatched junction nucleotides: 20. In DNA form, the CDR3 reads TGTGCCAGCAGCTTAGGTCCGGGTATAGAGCGGGAGGGCCTCGGGGAGCAGTTCTTC. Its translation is CASSLGPGIEREGLGEQFF. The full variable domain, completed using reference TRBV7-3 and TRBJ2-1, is GAGVSQTPSNKVTEKGKYVELRCDPISGHTALYWYRQSLGQGPEFLIYFQGTGAADDSGLPNDRFFAVRPEGSVSTLKIQRTERGDSAVYLCASSLGPGIEREGLGEQFFGPGTRLTVL.

This chain's CDR3 is CASSDRPLETQYF. The CDR3 bases are TGTGCCAGCAGTGACCGCCCTCTGGAGACCCAGTACTTC. The chain recombines TRBV25-1 with TRBJ2-5; D gene unclear. Germline loops: CDR1 MGHDK, CDR2 SYGVNS. V was cut by 3 bases and J by 5 bases, with 10 bases left in between. This CDR3 has 13 residues.

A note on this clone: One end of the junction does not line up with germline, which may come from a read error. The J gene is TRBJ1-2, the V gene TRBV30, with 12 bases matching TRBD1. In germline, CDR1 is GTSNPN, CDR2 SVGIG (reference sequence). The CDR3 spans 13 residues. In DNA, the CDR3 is TGTGCCTGGAGTGTACAAGGGACAGGGGGCAGACGCTTC. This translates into CAWSVQGTGGRRF.

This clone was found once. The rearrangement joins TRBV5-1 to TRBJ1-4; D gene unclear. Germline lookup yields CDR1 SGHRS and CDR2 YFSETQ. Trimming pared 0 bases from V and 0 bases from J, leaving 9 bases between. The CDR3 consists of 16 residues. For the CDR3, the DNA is TGCGCCAGCAGCTTGGGGAGGGCCTCAACTAATGAAAAACTGTTTTTT. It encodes CASSLGRASTNEKLFF. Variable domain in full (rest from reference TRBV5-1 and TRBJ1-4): KAGVTQTPRYLIKTRGQQVTLSCSPISGHRSVSWYQQTPGQGLQFLFEYFSETQRNKGNFPGRFSGRQFSNSRSEMNVSTLELGDSALYLCASSLGRASTNEKLFFGSGTQLSVL.

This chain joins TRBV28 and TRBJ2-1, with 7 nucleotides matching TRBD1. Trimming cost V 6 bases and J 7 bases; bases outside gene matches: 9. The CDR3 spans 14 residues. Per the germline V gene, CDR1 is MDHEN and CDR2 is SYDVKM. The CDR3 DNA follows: TGTGCCAGCAGCTCAATTGGGACAGTTAATGAGCAGTTCTTC. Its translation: CASSSIGTVNEQFF.

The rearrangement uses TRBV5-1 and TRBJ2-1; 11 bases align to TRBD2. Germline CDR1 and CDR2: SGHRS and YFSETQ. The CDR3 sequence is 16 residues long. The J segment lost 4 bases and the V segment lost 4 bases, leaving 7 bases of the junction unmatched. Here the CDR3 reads CASSLPGTSGYNEQFF. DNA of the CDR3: TGCGCCAGCAGCCTCCCCGGGACTAGCGGTTACAATGAGCAGTTCTTC.

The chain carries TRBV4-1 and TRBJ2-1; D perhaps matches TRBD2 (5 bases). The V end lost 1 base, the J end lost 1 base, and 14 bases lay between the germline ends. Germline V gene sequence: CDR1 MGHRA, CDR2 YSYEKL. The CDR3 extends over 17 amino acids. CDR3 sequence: CASSQAEGRKSYNEQFF. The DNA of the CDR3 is TGCGCCAGCAGCCAAGCCGAGGGCAGGAAATCCTACAATGAGCAGTTCTTC.

DNA for the CDR3: TGTGCCAGCAGCCACAGGGAGATCACTGAAGCTTTCTTT. Protein: CASSHREITEAFF. The J gene is TRBJ1-1, the V gene TRBV11-1; the D gene is possibly TRBD1 (6 bases). Germline CDR1 reads SGHAT; CDR2 reads FQDESV (reference sequence). V lost 5 bases to trimming and J lost 4 bases, with 11 bases between them. The CDR3 sequence is 13 residues long.

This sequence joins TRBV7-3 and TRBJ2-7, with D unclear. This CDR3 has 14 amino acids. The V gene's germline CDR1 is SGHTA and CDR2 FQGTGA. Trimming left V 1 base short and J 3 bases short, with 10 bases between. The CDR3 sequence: CASSLNTWGYEQYF. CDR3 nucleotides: TGTGCCAGCAGCTTAAATACTTGGGGCTACGAGCAGTACTTC. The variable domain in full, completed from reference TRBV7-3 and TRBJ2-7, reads GAGVSQTPSNKVTEKGKYVELRCDPISGHTALYWYRQSLGQGPEFLIYFQGTGAADDSGLPNDRFFAVRPEGSVSTLKIQRTERGDSAVYLCASSLNTWGYEQYFGPGTRLTVT.

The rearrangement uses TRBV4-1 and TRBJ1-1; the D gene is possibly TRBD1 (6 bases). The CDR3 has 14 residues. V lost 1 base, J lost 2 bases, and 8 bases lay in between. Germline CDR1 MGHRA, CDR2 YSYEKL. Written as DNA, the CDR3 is TGCGCCAGCAGCCAAGTACAGGGAAACACTGAAGCTTTCTTT. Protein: CASSQVQGNTEAFF.

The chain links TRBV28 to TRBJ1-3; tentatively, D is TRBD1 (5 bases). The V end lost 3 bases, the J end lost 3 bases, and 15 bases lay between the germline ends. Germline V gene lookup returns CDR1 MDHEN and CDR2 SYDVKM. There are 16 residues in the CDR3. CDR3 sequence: CASSFAGTKIGNTIYF. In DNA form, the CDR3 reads TGTGCCAGCAGTTTTGCCGGGACGAAAATTGGAAACACCATATATTTT.

The CDR3 protein is CASSPPRLGDTDTQYF. As DNA, the CDR3 is TGTGCCAGCTCACCACCGAGGTTAGGAGACACAGATACGCAGTATTTT. The chain links TRBV18 to TRBJ2-3, with no clear D. Germline V lookup: CDR1 KGHSH, CDR2 LQKENI. The CDR3 is 16 residues long. The V gene lost 0 bases and the J gene lost 2 bases, with 12 bases spanning the gap.